The 29 T cell receptor beta chains below were found in one sample sequenced in a study of CD8+ T cells in alopecia areata listed by TCRdb under 2018. This specimen's time point label, per the study, means: about 4 weeks on oral tofacitinib. The meaning of the sample's treatment or condition label: oral pan-JAK inhibitor, 5-10 mg twice daily. Library preparation was by the immunoSEQ multiplex PCR assay. RNA was extracted from all samples and reverse transcribed into cDNA, which served as template for TCR sequencing. As stored in TCRdb, this immuneACCESS dataset retains in-frame rearrangements with V and J assigned. A fraction of the clones does not appear; measured against another copy, unresolved V genes explain less than half of the discrepancy, and the remainder lacks a known reason. This sample comprises 90,000 to 100,000 clones, 61% of them detected only once. The ten biggest clones cover about 14% of the sample.

The sample consisted of CD8+ T cells sorted from blood, taken at week 4, from a patient treated with tofacitinib. These receptors all come from a human donor with alopecia areata.

The chain has TRBV4-1 and TRBJ1-1; 8 nucleotides agree with TRBD1. This CDR3 has 15 amino acids. CDR1 is MGHRA, CDR2 YSYEKL, per germline. Trimming took 3 bases from V and 2 from J; bases not matched to a gene: 5. The CDR3 sequence: CASSQTGADNTEAFF. The CDR3 region has the DNA TGCGCCAGCAGCCAGACAGGGGCGGATAACACTGAAGCTTTCTTT.

This clone showed up just once. The chain couples TRBV7-3 to TRBJ2-4; D possibly corresponds to TRBD2 (6 bases). Germline V gene sequence: CDR1 SGHTA, CDR2 FQGTGA. This CDR3 spans 17 amino acids. The V end was cut by 1 base, the J end by 0 bases, with 13 bases between. The CDR3 nucleotides read TGTGCCAGCAGCTTAAAGGTTCGGGGGAGAGCCAAAAACATTCAGTACTTC. Amino acids: CASSLKVRGRAKNIQYF.

V gene TRBV7-2 combines with J gene TRBJ1-2; the D is unclear. This CDR3 is 13 amino acids long. CDR1 and CDR2 (germline): SGHTA, FQGNSA. Trimming left V 10 bases short and J 5 bases short, with 17 bases between. CDR3 residues: CATHPGISYGYTF. CDR3 bases: TGTGCCACCCACCCAGGAATTTCATATGGCTACACCTTC.

This clone came up a few times. The chain joins TRBV5-1 to TRBJ2-7, with D perhaps TRBD2 (6 bases). The ends were cut back, 0 bases at V and 0 bases at J, with 16 bases in the middle. The V gene's germline CDR1 is SGHRS and CDR2 YFSETQ. The CDR3 has 17 residues. In DNA form, the CDR3 reads TGCGCCAGCAGCTTGGCCCGGGGCGGGACGATCTCCTACGAGCAGTACTTC. Translating gives CASSLARGGTISYEQYF. The entire variable domain, with the rest obtained from reference TRBV5-1 and TRBJ2-7, is as follows: KAGVTQTPRYLIKTRGQQVTLSCSPISGHRSVSWYQQTPGQGLQFLFEYFSETQRNKGNFPGRFSGRQFSNSRSEMNVSTLELGDSALYLCASSLARGGTISYEQYFGPGTRLTVT.

This clone was seen a single time. The CDR3 DNA reads as TGCGCCAGCAGCCAAGATCTAACGGGGTGGGGTTCACCCCTCCACTTT. Encoded protein: CASSQDLTGWGSPLHF. This sequence joins TRBV4-3 and TRBJ1-6; D ambiguous. CDR1 and CDR2 (germline): LGHNA, YSLEER. This CDR3 is 16 amino acids long. Trimming left V 0 bases short and J 9 bases short, with 15 bases between.

The V call is TRBV7-9, the J call TRBJ2-3, with TRBD1 as a possible D gene (6 bases). Deletions cut 5 bases from V and 3 bases from J, with 18 bases between. Germline CDR1 reads SEHNR; CDR2 reads FQNEAQ (reference sequence). The CDR3 is 16 amino acids. CDR3 amino acids: CASSVDGGLGTDTQYF. CDR3 nucleotides: TGTGCCAGCAGCGTGGATGGGGGCCTAGGGACAGATACGCAGTATTTT. Full variable domain (missing parts from reference TRBV7-9 and TRBJ2-3): DTGVSQNPRHKITKRGQNVTFRCDPISEHNRLYWYRQTLGQGPEFLTYFQNEAQLEKSRLLSDRFSAERPKGSFSTLEIQRTEQGDSAMYLCASSVDGGLGTDTQYFGPGTRLTVL.

This chain uses TRBV29-1 with TRBJ2-7; 7 bases line up with TRBD1. The CDR3 has 12 amino acids. Germline V lookup: CDR1 SQVTM, CDR2 ANQGSEA. The V gene end was trimmed by 5 bases and the J gene end by 2 bases; junction bases not matched to a gene: 3. The CDR3 spells CSVTGATYEQYF. The CDR3 DNA reads as TGCAGCGTTACAGGGGCTACCTACGAGCAGTACTTC.

The chain couples TRBV10-2 to TRBJ1-5; D remains ambiguous. Between the trimmed V and J ends, which lost 8 bases and 6 bases, there was a span of 14 bases. Germline CDR1 WSHSY, CDR2 SAAADI. The CDR3 has 13 residues. The CDR3 reads CASLPRLGQPQHF. DNA of the CDR3: TGCGCCAGCCTGCCCCGATTGGGTCAGCCCCAGCATTTT.

The genes are TRBV5-1 and TRBJ2-7, with 10 bases matching TRBD2. Germline V CDR1 and CDR2: SGHRS, YFSETQ. The CDR3 sequence is 13 residues long. The V gene end was trimmed by 2 bases and the J gene end by 4 bases; junction bases not matched to a gene: 0. CDR3 in DNA: TGCGCCAGCAGCTTACTAGCGGGATACGAGCAGTACTTC. Its protein is CASSLLAGYEQYF.

The genes are TRBV10-3 and TRBJ2-1; the match to TRBD1 covers 10 bases. Trimming removed 6 bases from V and 8 bases from J; junction bases left unmatched: 16. Looked up from germline, CDR1 is ENHRY and CDR2 is SYGVKD. CDR3 length: 17 amino acids. In DNA, the CDR3 is TGTGCCATCAGCCCCGAGCTAGGGACAGGGGTAAGGGATGAGCAGTTCTTC. The encoded protein is CAISPELGTGVRDEQFF.

The chain combines TRBV27 with TRBJ1-1, with a weak D call TRBD1 (6 bases). CDR1 and CDR2 (germline): MNHEY, SMNVEV (reference sequence). The V end was cut by 5 bases, the J end by 4 bases, with 11 bases between. This CDR3 spans 13 amino acids. The CDR3 DNA is TGTGCCAGCAGTGGACAGTGGGGCACTGAAGCTTTCTTT. Amino acids: CASSGQWGTEAFF.

This clone was counted a few times. The chain employs TRBV27 and TRBJ2-7; weak D call: TRBD1 (5 bases). The CDR3 covers 16 residues. CDR1 and CDR2 from the germline V gene are MNHEY and SMNVEV (reference sequence). Trimming cost V 10 bases and J 3 bases, with 25 bases left between them. The CDR3 is CATAIGSTAPYYEQYF. The CDR3 DNA is TGTGCCACCGCGATCGGATCGACAGCCCCTTACTACGAGCAGTACTTC.

This clone occurred a few times. J is TRBJ2-7 and V is TRBV7-9; no clear D. V lost 3 bases and J 7 bases, leaving 16 bases between the germline ends. The CDR3 spans 14 residues. Germline-derived CDR1 and CDR2 are SEHNR and FQNEAQ (reference sequence). CDR3 DNA: TGTGCCAGCAGCTTGACGGGTACCGCCGAGGAGCAGTACTTC. Residues: CASSLTGTAEEQYF.

The rearrangement uses TRBV2 and TRBJ2-7, with 11 bases fitting TRBD2. V shed 4 bases, J shed 5 bases, and the junction held 7 bases outside the gene matches. Germline-derived CDR1 and CDR2 are SNHLY and FYNNEI. The CDR3 has 15 amino acids. This CDR3 reads CASSVVGLAANEQYF. Written as DNA, the CDR3 is TGTGCCAGCAGTGTGGTGGGACTAGCGGCCAACGAGCAGTACTTC.

The rearrangement links TRBV29-1 to TRBJ2-4; 7 positions agree with TRBD1. This CDR3 contains 18 residues. After removal of 6 bases from V and 0 bases from J, the junction contained 17 bases not matched to a gene. Germline V lookup: CDR1 SQVTM, CDR2 ANQGSEA. The CDR3: CSVAGGGTSRVAKNIQYF. CDR3 nucleotide sequence: TGCAGCGTCGCAGGGGGTGGAACAAGTCGGGTAGCCAAAAACATTCAGTACTTC. The complete variable domain, with remaining parts taken from reference TRBV29-1 and TRBJ2-4, reads SAVISQKPSRDICQRGTSLTIQCQVDSQVTMMFWYRQQPGQSLTLIATANQGSEATYESGFVIDKFPISRPNLTFSTLTVSNMSPEDSSIYLCSVAGGGTSRVAKNIQYFGAGTRLSVL.

V is TRBV4-3 and J is TRBJ1-5; 7 nucleotides agree with TRBD1. CDR3 length equals 14 residues. Looked up from germline, CDR1 is LGHNA and CDR2 is YSLEER. The V gene end was trimmed by 0 bases and the J gene end by 8 bases; junction bases not matched to a gene: 4. In nucleotides, the CDR3 is TGCGCCAGCAGCCAAGACGACAGGGATAAGCCCCAGCATTTT. Residues: CASSQDDRDKPQHF.

V is TRBV14 and J is TRBJ1-2; no clear D. V was cut by 4 bases and J by 4 bases, with 10 bases left in between. Germline lookup yields CDR1 SGHDN and CDR2 FVKESK. The CDR3 totals 13 residues. The CDR3 region is CASSPILSYGYTF. Here the CDR3 DNA reads TGTGCCAGCAGCCCGATCCTTTCCTATGGCTACACCTTC. The complete variable domain, with remaining parts taken from reference TRBV14 and TRBJ1-2, reads EAGVTQFPSHSVIEKGQTVTLRCDPISGHDNLYWYRRVMGKEIKFLLHFVKESKQDESGMPNNRFLAERTGGTYSTLKVQPAELEDSGVYFCASSPILSYGYTFGSGTRLTVV.

The gene calls are TRBV4-1 and TRBJ2-3; D unclear. Trimming removed 0 bases from V and 3 bases from J, with 4 bases in between. CDR3 size: 13 residues. CDR1 MGHRA and CDR2 YSYEKL come from the germline V gene. CDR3 amino acids: CASSQEWTDTQYF. DNA of the CDR3: TGCGCCAGCAGCCAAGAGTGGACAGATACGCAGTATTTT.

The chain couples TRBV4-1 to TRBJ1-2; D remains unclear. Germline CDR1 MGHRA, CDR2 YSYEKL. The CDR3 runs 15 residues. The ends were cut back, 0 bases at V and 2 bases at J, with 10 bases in the middle. Here the CDR3 DNA reads TGCGCCAGCAGCCAAGAAAGGTGGGGAAACTATGGCTACACCTTC. It is translated as CASSQERWGNYGYTF.

The chain has TRBV30 and TRBJ2-2; D is perhaps TRBD1 (5 bases). The CDR3 sequence is 12 residues long. Trimming left V 5 bases short and J 7 bases short, with 11 bases between. The germline V gene encodes CDR1 GTSNPN and CDR2 SVGIG (reference sequence). The CDR3 coding sequence is TGTGCCTGGCAGGGTGCGGTCGGGGAGCTGTTTTTT. Amino acid sequence: CAWQGAVGELFF.

The chain has TRBV10-3 and TRBJ2-7; TRBD1 aligns across 8 bases. CDR3 length equals 15 residues. Trimming at V came to 6 bases and at J to 2 bases, leaving 9 bases not matched to a gene. Germline-derived CDR1 and CDR2 are ENHRY and SYGVKD. The CDR3 DNA reads TGTGCCATCAGCGCGGGACAGGTACGCGCCTACGAGCAGTACTTC. Translation: CAISAGQVRAYEQYF.

The CDR3 region has the DNA TGTGCCAGCAGTATATGGCAGGGAGGGGACACCGGGGAGCTGTTTTTT. Translated, it gives CASSIWQGGDTGELFF. This rearrangement joins TRBV27 to TRBJ2-2; 7 positions agree with TRBD2. CDR3 length equals 16 residues. After removal of 5 bases from V and 3 bases from J, the junction contained 9 bases not matched to a gene. Germline lookup yields CDR1 MNHEY and CDR2 SMNVEV (reference sequence).

The V call is TRBV5-1, the J call TRBJ2-3; TRBD1 or TRBD2 may be the D gene (5 bases each). CDR1 SGHRS and CDR2 YFSETQ come from the germline V gene. This CDR3 contains 14 residues. V was cut by 4 bases and J by 3 bases, with 12 bases left in between. CDR3 sequence: CASSPLGVTDTQYF. CDR3 sequence (DNA): TGCGCCAGCAGCCCCCTGGGGGTGACAGATACGCAGTATTTT.

The CDR3 DNA follows: TGTGCCATCAGTGAGAACCTCCGGGACAGGGGTCGAGAGTTGAGAATCACAGATACGCAGTATTTT. It yields the protein CAISENLRDRGRELRITDTQYF. V and J are TRBV10-3 and TRBJ2-3, with 10 bases lining up with TRBD1. This CDR3 is 22 amino acids long. Per the germline V gene, CDR1 is ENHRY and CDR2 is SYGVKD. V shed 2 bases and J 2 bases; nucleotides not matched to a gene: 22.

This clone occurred a few times. The CDR3 nucleotides are TGTGCCAGCAGCTTGGACAGGGGAGCCTACAATGAGCAGTTCTTC. Protein sequence: CASSLDRGAYNEQFF. The V and J genes are TRBV5-4 and TRBJ2-1, with 7 bases that match TRBD1. V lost 0 bases to trimming and J lost 2 bases; unmatched junction nucleotides: 2. This CDR3 contains 15 residues. Germline lookup yields CDR1 SGHNT and CDR2 YYREEE (reference sequence).

The rearrangement joins TRBV10-3 to TRBJ2-1, with unresolved D. Germline loops: CDR1 ENHRY, CDR2 SYGVKD. The CDR3 spans 14 residues. Trimming took off 4 bases at V and 6 bases at J, with 13 bases between the two ends. The CDR3: CAISGPGPLNEQFF. The CDR3 DNA follows: TGTGCCATCAGTGGCCCCGGGCCCCTCAATGAGCAGTTCTTC.

The V call is TRBV5-6, the J call TRBJ1-2; TRBD1 matches 9 bases. The germline CDR1 and CDR2 sequences are SGHDT and YYEEEE. The J segment lost 0 bases and the V segment lost 4 bases, leaving 10 bases of the junction unmatched. The CDR3 is 17 amino acids. CDR3 nucleotides: TGTGCCAGCAGCCCTAAGCCTTGGACAGGGGCTAACTATGGCTACACCTTC. It is translated as CASSPKPWTGANYGYTF.

This rearrangement joins TRBV5-1 to TRBJ1-2, with unresolved D. V was clipped by 0 bases and J by 7 bases, with 13 bases between them. Germline V gene data show CDR1 as SGHRS and CDR2 as YFSETQ. This CDR3 spans 14 amino acids. CDR3 sequence: CASSLEEVLGGYTF. CDR3 in DNA: TGCGCCAGCAGCTTGGAGGAGGTATTGGGTGGCTACACCTTC.

This rearrangement joins TRBV30 to TRBJ2-7, with D unresolved. Germline values: CDR1 GTSNPN, CDR2 SVGIG (reference sequence). The V end was cut by 1 base, the J end by 1 base, with 20 bases between. The CDR3 extends over 17 amino acids. The chain's CDR3 is CAWSGSGLGRFSYEQYF. DNA for the CDR3: TGTGCCTGGAGTGGAAGTGGCTTGGGCAGGTTTTCCTACGAGCAGTACTTC.